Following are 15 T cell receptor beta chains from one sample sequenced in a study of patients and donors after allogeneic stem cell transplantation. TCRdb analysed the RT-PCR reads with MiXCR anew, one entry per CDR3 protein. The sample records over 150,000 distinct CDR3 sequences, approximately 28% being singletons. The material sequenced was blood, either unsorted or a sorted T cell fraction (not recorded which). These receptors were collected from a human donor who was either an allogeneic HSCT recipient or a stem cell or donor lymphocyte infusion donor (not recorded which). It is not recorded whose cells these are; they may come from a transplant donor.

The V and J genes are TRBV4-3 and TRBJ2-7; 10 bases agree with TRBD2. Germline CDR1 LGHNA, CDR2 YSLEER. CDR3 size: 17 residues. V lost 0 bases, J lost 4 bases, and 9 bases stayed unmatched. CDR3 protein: CASSQDSSGRAQYEQYF. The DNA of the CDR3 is TGCGCCAGCAGCCAAGATAGCAGCGGGAGGGCCCAGTACGAGCAGTACTTC.

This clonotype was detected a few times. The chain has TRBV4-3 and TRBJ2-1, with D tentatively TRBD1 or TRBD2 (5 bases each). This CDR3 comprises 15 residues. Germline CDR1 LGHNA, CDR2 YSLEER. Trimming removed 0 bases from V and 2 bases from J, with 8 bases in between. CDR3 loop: CASSQEGETYNEQFF. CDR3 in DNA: TGCGCCAGCAGCCAAGAAGGGGAGACCTACAATGAGCAGTTCTTC.

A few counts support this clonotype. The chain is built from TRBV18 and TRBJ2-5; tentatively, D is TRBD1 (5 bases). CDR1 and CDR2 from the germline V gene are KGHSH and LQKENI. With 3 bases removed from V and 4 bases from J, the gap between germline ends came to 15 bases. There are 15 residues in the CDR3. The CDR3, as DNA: TGTGCCAGCTCACCGGGTATCGGCAGGGTAGAGACCCAGTACTTC. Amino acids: CASSPGIGRVETQYF. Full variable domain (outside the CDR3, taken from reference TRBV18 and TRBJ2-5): NAGVMQNPRHLVRRRGQEARLRCSPMKGHSHVYWYRQLPEEGLKFMVYLQKENIIDESGMPKERFSAEFPKEGPSILRIQQVVRGDSAAYFCASSPGIGRVETQYFGPGTRLLVL.

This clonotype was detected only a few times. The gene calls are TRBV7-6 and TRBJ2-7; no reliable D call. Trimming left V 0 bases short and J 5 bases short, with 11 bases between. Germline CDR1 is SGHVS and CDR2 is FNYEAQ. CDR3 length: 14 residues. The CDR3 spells CASSLARLSHEQYF. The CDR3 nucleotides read TGTGCCAGCAGCTTAGCAAGGTTGTCCCACGAGCAGTACTTC.

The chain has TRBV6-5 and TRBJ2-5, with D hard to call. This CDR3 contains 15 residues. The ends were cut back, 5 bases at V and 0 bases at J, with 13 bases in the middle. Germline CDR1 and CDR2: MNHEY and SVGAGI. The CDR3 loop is CASSTIQGYQETQYF. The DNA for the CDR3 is TGTGCCAGCAGTACAATTCAAGGGTACCAAGAGACCCAGTACTTC.

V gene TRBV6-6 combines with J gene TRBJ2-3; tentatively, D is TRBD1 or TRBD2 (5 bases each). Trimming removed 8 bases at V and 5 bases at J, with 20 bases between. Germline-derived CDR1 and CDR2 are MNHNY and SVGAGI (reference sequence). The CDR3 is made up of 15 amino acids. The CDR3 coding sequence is TGTGCCAGCCTAATCTCCGGGACGTTGGGAGATACGCAGTATTTT. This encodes CASLISGTLGDTQYF.

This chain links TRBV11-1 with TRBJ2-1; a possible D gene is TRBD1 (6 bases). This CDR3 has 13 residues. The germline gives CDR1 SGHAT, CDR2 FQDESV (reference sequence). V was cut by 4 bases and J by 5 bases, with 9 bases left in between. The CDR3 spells CASSSWGHNEQFF. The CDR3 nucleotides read TGTGCCAGCAGCTCTTGGGGGCACAATGAGCAGTTCTTC.

The CDR3 spells CASSLGQAYSGNTIYF. The CDR3 region has the DNA TGTGCCAGCAGTTTAGGACAGGCCTACTCTGGAAACACCATATATTTT. The chain carries TRBV12-3 or TRBV12-4 and TRBJ1-3, with D perhaps matching TRBD1 (6 bases). The CDR3 loop spans 16 amino acids. Trimming took 1 base from V and 0 from J, leaving 10 bases between them.

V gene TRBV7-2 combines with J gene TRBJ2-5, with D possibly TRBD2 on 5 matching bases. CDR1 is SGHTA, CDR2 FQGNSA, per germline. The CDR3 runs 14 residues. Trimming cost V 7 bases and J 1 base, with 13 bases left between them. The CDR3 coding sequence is TGTGCCAGCACCATGGGTGGGAGCCAAGAGACCCAGTACTTC. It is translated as CASTMGGSQETQYF.

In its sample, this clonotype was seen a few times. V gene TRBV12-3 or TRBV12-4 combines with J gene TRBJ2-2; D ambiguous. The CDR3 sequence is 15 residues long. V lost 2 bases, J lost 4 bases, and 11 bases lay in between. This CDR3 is CASSLPPWSTGELFF. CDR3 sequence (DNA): TGTGCCAGCAGTTTACCTCCCTGGAGCACCGGGGAGCTGTTTTTT.

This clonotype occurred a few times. CDR3 region: CSVTFGMNTEAFF. For the CDR3, the DNA is TGCAGCGTCACGTTCGGGATGAACACTGAAGCTTTCTTT. The chain couples TRBV29-1 to TRBJ1-1; D is ambiguous. V gave up 6 bases and J gave up 0 bases, with 11 bases separating them. The V gene's germline CDR1 is SQVTM and CDR2 ANQGSEA. This CDR3 comprises 13 residues.

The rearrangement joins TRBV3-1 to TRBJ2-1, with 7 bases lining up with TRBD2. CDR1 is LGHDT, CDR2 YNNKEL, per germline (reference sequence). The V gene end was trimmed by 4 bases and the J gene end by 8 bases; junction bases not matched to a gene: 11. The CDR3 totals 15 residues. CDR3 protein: CASSPTFSGSHEQFF. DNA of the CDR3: TGTGCCAGCAGCCCTACCTTTAGCGGGTCTCATGAGCAGTTCTTC.

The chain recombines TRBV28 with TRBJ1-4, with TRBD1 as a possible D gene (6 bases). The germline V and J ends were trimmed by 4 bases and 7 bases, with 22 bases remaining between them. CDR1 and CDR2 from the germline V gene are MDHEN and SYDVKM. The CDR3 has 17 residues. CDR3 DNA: TGTGCCAGCAGTTCCCCGGGACATCCCTCATGGAGTGAAAAACTGTTTTTT. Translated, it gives CASSSPGHPSWSEKLFF.

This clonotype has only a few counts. DNA for the CDR3: TGTGCCATCAGTTTGCAGGAAGACACAGATACGCAGTATTTT. Translated: CAISLQEDTDTQYF. This rearrangement joins TRBV10-3 to TRBJ2-3; D is uncertain. Trimming shortened V by 5 bases and J by 2 bases, and 11 bases separated the two germline ends. The CDR3 is 14 amino acids. Germline CDR1 ENHRY, CDR2 SYGVKD.

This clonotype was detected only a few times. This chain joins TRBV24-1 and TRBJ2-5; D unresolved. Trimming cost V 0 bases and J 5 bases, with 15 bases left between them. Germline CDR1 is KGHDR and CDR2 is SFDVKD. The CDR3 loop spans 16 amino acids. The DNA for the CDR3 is TGTGCCACCAGTGATTTGAGATCCAGGTCACTGGAGACCCAGTACTTC. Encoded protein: CATSDLRSRSLETQYF.